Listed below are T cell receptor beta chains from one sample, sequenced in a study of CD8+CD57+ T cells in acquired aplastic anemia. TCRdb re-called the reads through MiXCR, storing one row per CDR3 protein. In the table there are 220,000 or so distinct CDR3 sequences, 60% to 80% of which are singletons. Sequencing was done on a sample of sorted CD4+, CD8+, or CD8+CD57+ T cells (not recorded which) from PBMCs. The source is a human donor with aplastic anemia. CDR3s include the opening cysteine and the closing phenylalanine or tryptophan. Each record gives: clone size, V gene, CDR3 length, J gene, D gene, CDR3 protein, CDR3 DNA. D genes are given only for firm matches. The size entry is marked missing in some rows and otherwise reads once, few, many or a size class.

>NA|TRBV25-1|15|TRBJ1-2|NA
CASSPAPQAREGYTF
TGTGCCAGCAGCCCCGCCCCACAGGCCAGAGAGGGCTACACCTTC
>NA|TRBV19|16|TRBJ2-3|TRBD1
CASSDQGAWGTDTQYF
TGTGCCAGTAGTGATCAGGGGGCGTGGGGGACAGATACGCAGTATTTT
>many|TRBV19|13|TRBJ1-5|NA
CASSMGYNQPQHF
TGTGCCAGTAGTATGGGGTACAATCAGCCCCAGCATTTT
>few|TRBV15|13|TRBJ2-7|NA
CATSSRGNYEQYF
TGTGCCACCAGCTCTCGGGGGAATTACGAGCAGTACTTC
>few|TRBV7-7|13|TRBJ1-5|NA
CASSSRQDQPQHF
TGTGCCAGCAGCTCCCGACAGGATCAGCCCCAGCATTTT
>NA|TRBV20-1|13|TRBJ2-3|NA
CSARAVPTDTQYF
TGCAGTGCTAGGGCCGTCCCCACAGATACGCAGTATTTT
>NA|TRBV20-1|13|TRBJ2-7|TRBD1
CSASGQGIGEQYF
TGCAGTGCGTCAGGACAGGGAATAGGTGAGCAGTACTTC
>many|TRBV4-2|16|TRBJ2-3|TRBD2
CASSQGLAGASDTQYF
TGTGCCAGCAGCCAAGGGCTAGCGGGGGCGTCAGATACGCAGTATTTT
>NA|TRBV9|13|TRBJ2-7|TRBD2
CASSLAGATEQYF
TGTGCCAGCAGCCTAGCGGGTGCCACCGAGCAGTACTTC
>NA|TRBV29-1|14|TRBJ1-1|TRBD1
CSVESGTVTTEAFF
TGCAGCGTTGAATCCGGGACAGTTACCACTGAAGCTTTCTTT
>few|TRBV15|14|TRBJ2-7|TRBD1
CATSKGQVLYEQYF
TGTGCCACCAGCAAGGGACAGGTCCTCTACGAGCAGTACTTC
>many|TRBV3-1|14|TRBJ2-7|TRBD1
CASSHPGQGYEQYF
TGTGCCAGCAGCCACCCGGGACAGGGCTACGAGCAGTACTTC
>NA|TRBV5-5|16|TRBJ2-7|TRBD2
CASSLPLASGTYEQYF
TGTGCCAGCAGCTTACCCCTCGCTAGCGGGACATACGAGCAGTACTTC
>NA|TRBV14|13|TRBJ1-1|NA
CASRPFGNTEAFF
TGTGCCAGCAGACCTTTCGGGAACACTGAAGCTTTCTTT
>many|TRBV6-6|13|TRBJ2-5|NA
CASEGGGVETQYF
TGTGCCAGTGAGGGGGGGGGGGTAGAGACCCAGTACTTC
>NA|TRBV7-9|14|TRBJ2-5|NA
CASSEKGRRETQYF
TGTGCCAGCAGCGAAAAGGGGCGGCGGGAGACCCAGTACTTC
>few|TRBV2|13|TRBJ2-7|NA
CASSEAASNEQYF
TGTGCCAGCAGTGAGGCGGCGAGCAACGAGCAGTACTTC
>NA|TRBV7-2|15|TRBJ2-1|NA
CASSLSGGLYNEQFF
TGTGCCAGCAGCTTGTCGGGGGGCCTCTACAATGAGCAGTTCTTC
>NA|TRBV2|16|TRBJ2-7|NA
CASSEPRGLPGYEQYF
TGTGCCAGCAGTGAGCCTCGGGGTTTACCCGGCTACGAGCAGTACTTC
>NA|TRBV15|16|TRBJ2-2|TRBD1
CATSRGTGINTGELFF
TGTGCCACCAGCAGAGGGACAGGGATCAACACCGGGGAGCTGTTTTTT
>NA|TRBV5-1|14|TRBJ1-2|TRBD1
CASSSGTAAYGYTF
TGCGCCAGCAGCTCCGGGACAGCCGCCTATGGCTACACCTTC
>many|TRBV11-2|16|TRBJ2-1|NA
CASSPSTESSYNEQFF
TGTGCCAGCAGCCCCTCTACGGAAAGCTCCTACAATGAGCAGTTCTTC
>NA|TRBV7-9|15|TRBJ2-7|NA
CASSLAGSGAYEQYF
TGTGCCAGCAGCTTAGCGGGGAGTGGGGCCTACGAGCAGTACTTC
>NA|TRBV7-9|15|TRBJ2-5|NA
CASSPKITGKETQYF
TGTGCCAGCAGCCCAAAAATAACAGGGAAAGAGACCCAGTACTTC
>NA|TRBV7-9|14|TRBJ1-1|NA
CASSLSSLRAQAFF
TGTGCCAGCAGCTTGTCCTCTCTTCGGGCGCAAGCTTTCTTT
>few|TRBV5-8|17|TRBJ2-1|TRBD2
CASSSGSTSASYNEQFF
TGTGCCAGCAGTTCTGGGTCGACTAGCGCATCCTACAATGAGCAGTTCTTC
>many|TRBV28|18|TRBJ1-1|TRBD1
CASSPALGTGTMNTEAFF
TGTGCCAGCAGTCCTGCGCTTGGGACAGGGACTATGAACACTGAAGCTTTCTTT
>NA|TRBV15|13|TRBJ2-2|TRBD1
CATSRRTGGELFF
TGTGCCACCAGCAGGCGGACAGGCGGGGAGCTGTTTTTT
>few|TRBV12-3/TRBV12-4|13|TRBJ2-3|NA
CASSLSSTDTQYF
TGTGCCAGCAGTCTCAGTAGCACAGATACGCAGTATTTT
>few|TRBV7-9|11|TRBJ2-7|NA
CASSPRSGQYF
TGTGCCAGCAGCCCTCGCAGTGGGCAGTACTTC
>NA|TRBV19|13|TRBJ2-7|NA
CASSIEGPRRQYF
TGTGCCAGTAGTATAGAGGGTCCCCGTCGGCAGTACTTC
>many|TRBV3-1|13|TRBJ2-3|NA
CASSAGLTDTQYF
TGTGCCAGCAGCGCCGGACTCACAGATACGCAGTATTTT
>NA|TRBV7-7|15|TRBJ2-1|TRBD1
CASSRRRDRDNEQFF
TGTGCCAGCAGCCGTCGGCGGGACAGGGATAATGAGCAGTTCTTT
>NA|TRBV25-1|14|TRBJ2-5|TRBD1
CATDPGQGPQTQYF
TGTGCCACCGATCCCGGACAGGGACCTCAGACCCAGTACTTC
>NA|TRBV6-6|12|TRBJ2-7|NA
CASSYPNYEQYF
TGTGCCAGCAGTTACCCGAACTACGAGCAGTACTTC
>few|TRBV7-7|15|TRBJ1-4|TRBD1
CASSFAGQGAEKLFF
TGTGCCAGCAGCTTTGCTGGACAGGGAGCCGAAAAACTGTTTTTT